Each of the 21 T cell receptor beta chains below was sequenced from the same sample in a study of PD-1 blockade in classical Hodgkin lymphoma. Every one of the patients relapsed after autologous stem cell transplantation (brentuximab vedotin exposure was variable). The table came from immunoSEQ multiplex PCR; TCRdb's copy has only in-frame clones and leaves some out. Found here are approximately 100,000 clones, just under 95% of them singletons; the top ten hold 2.8%. The sequencing here drew on peripheral blood mononuclear cells (PBMCs), taken at baseline. These receptors were obtained from a human donor with classical Hodgkin lymphoma.

The chain combines TRBV6-6 with TRBJ1-2, with no clear D. The CDR3 loop spans 12 amino acids. Germline V gene lookup returns CDR1 MNHNY and CDR2 SVGAGI (reference sequence). Trimming removed 2 bases at V and 8 bases at J, with 9 bases between. For the CDR3, the DNA is TGTGCCAGCAGTTACAGGGAATGGGGCTACACCTTC. The encoded protein is CASSYREWGYTF.

Only one count was recorded for this clone. The chain employs TRBV27 and TRBJ2-1; D is ambiguous. Germline CDR1 is MNHEY and CDR2 is SMNVEV (reference sequence). The CDR3 runs 14 residues. The V and J ends lost 4 bases and 5 bases respectively, with 12 bases between them. This CDR3 reads CASSSWVSDNEQFF. DNA of the CDR3: TGTGCCAGCAGTTCATGGGTTTCGGACAATGAGCAGTTCTTC.

The genes are TRBV6-4 and TRBJ2-3; 8 nucleotides agree with TRBD2. This CDR3 is 15 amino acids long. Germline CDR1 reads MRHNA; CDR2 reads SNTAGT. Losses at the gene ends were 2 bases for V and 6 bases for J; bases not matched to a gene: 7. CDR3 residues: CASSDVSGAVDTQYF. For the CDR3, the DNA is TGTGCCAGCAGTGACGTTAGCGGGGCGGTCGATACGCAGTATTTT.

The chain is built from TRBV11-1 and TRBJ2-1, with 7 bases fitting TRBD2. The CDR3 spans 18 residues. Losses at the gene ends were 6 bases for V and 1 base for J; bases not matched to a gene: 15. In germline, CDR1 is SGHAT, CDR2 FQDESV (reference sequence). Here the CDR3 reads CASRPSGADRVSYNEQFF. The CDR3 DNA sequence: TGTGCCAGCAGACCCAGCGGGGCCGACCGGGTTTCCTACAATGAGCAGTTCTTC. The variable domain in full, with the rest retrieved from reference TRBV11-1 and TRBJ2-1, is EAEVAQSPRYKITEKSQAVAFWCDPISGHATLYWYRQILGQGPELLVQFQDESVVDDSQLPKDRFSAERLKGVDSTLKIQPAELGDSAMYLCASRPSGADRVSYNEQFFGPGTRLTVL.

The chain has TRBV9 and TRBJ1-5; D possibly corresponds to TRBD1 (5 bases). CDR1 and CDR2 from the germline V gene are SGDLS and YYNGEE. CDR3 length: 16 residues. Trimming shortened V by 4 bases and J by 0 bases, and 14 bases separated the two germline ends. CDR3 amino acids: CASSQDSSYSNQPQHF. Here the CDR3 DNA reads TGTGCCAGCAGCCAAGACAGCTCCTATAGCAATCAGCCCCAGCATTTT. Variable domain in full (rest from reference TRBV9 and TRBJ1-5): DSGVTQTPKHLITATGQRVTLRCSPRSGDLSVYWYQQSLDQGLQFLIQYYNGEERAKGNILERFSAQQFPDLHSELNLSSLELGDSALYFCASSQDSSYSNQPQHFGDGTRLSIL.

The chain has TRBV6-1 and TRBJ2-5; the D gene could be TRBD1 or TRBD2 (5 bases each). This CDR3 is built from 13 residues. V was pared by 6 bases and J by 5 bases, with 13 bases between. From germline, CDR1 is MNHNS and CDR2 SASEGT. The CDR3 protein is CASSSGQWETQYF. DNA for the CDR3: TGTGCCAGCAGCAGCGGACAATGGGAGACCCAGTACTTC.

This chain connects TRBV19 to TRBJ2-7; the D call may be TRBD1 or TRBD2 (5 bases each). V lost 1 base and J lost 3, with 10 bases in between. There are 14 residues in the CDR3. The germline CDR1 and CDR2 sequences are LNHDA and SQIVND (reference sequence). The CDR3 DNA reads TGTGCCAGTAGTATAGGGGACGGATACTACGAGCAGTACTTC. The encoded protein is CASSIGDGYYEQYF. Using reference TRBV19 and TRBJ2-7 for the parts outside the CDR3, the full variable domain is DGGITQSPKYLFRKEGQNVTLSCEQNLNHDAMYWYRQDPGQGLRLIYYSQIVNDFQKGDIAEGYSVSREKKESFPLTVTSAQKNPTAFYLCASSIGDGYYEQYFGPGTRLTVT.

This rearrangement joins TRBV7-8 to TRBJ2-3; 13 bases are a match to TRBD2. The CDR3 extends over 16 amino acids. With 2 bases clipped from V and 6 bases from J, the junction kept 5 bases outside the gene matches. Germline assignment: CDR1 SGHVS and CDR2 FQNEAQ. Here the CDR3 reads CASSLKRLAGGDTQYF. The CDR3 nucleotides read TGTGCCAGCAGCTTAAAGCGACTAGCGGGAGGTGATACGCAGTATTTT.

The chain carries TRBV19 and TRBJ2-7; the match to TRBD1 covers 9 bases. Losses at the gene ends were 3 bases for V and 4 bases for J; bases not matched to a gene: 7. Germline assignment: CDR1 LNHDA and CDR2 SQIVND (reference sequence). The CDR3 extends over 15 amino acids. The CDR3 protein is CASSIPGTGTYEQYF. For the CDR3, the DNA is TGTGCCAGTAGTATCCCCGGGACAGGGACGTACGAGCAGTACTTC. The full variable domain, completed using reference TRBV19 and TRBJ2-7, is DGGITQSPKYLFRKEGQNVTLSCEQNLNHDAMYWYRQDPGQGLRLIYYSQIVNDFQKGDIAEGYSVSREKKESFPLTVTSAQKNPTAFYLCASSIPGTGTYEQYFGPGTRLTVT.

This sequence joins TRBV6-5 and TRBJ1-5; tentative D call: TRBD1 (6 bases). CDR3 length: 14 residues. Per the germline V gene, CDR1 is MNHEY and CDR2 is SVGAGI. Trimming shortened V by 7 bases and J by 2 bases, and 12 bases separated the two germline ends. The CDR3 sequence: CASNNRAGNQPQHF. The CDR3 bases are TGTGCCAGCAATAACAGGGCGGGCAATCAGCCCCAGCATTTT.

The chain couples TRBV4-1 to TRBJ2-7, with TRBD1 identical over 11 bases. CDR3 length: 15 amino acids. V trimming: 1 base; J trimming: 6 bases; junction bases outside the gene matches: 5. CDR1 MGHRA and CDR2 YSYEKL come from the germline V gene. The CDR3: CASSQGGTGGREQYF. CDR3 nucleotides: TGCGCCAGCAGCCAAGGGGGGACAGGGGGACGCGAGCAGTACTTC.

The chain joins TRBV6-5 to TRBJ2-7; D is perhaps TRBD1 (5 bases). V shed 5 bases and J shed 6 bases, with 17 bases lying between them. Germline V gene sequence: CDR1 MNHEY, CDR2 SVGAGI. The CDR3 sequence is 14 residues long. Here the CDR3 reads CASSPLAVQGEQYF. The CDR3 nucleotides are TGTGCCAGCAGTCCCCTGGCGGTTCAGGGCGAGCAGTACTTC.

This CDR3 is CASSRGNSNQPQHF. The CDR3 coding sequence is TGTGCCAGCAGCCGGGGGAATAGCAATCAGCCCCAGCATTTT. This chain links TRBV11-2 with TRBJ1-5, with D possibly matching TRBD1 (5 bases). This CDR3 is built from 14 residues. The germline V gene encodes CDR1 SGHAT and CDR2 FQNNGV. Trimming stripped 5 bases from V and 0 bases from J, with 8 bases between.

The table lists this clone with a few counts. This CDR3 is also generated by other DNA sequences in the sample. The chain has TRBV19 and TRBJ1-2, with D tentatively TRBD1 (6 bases). CDR1 and CDR2 (germline): LNHDA, SQIVND (reference sequence). Trimming took off 4 bases at V and 2 bases at J, with 8 bases between the two ends. The CDR3 loop spans 13 amino acids. In DNA form, the CDR3 reads TGTGCCAGTAGTACCGGACAGAACTATGGCTACACCTTC. Translation gives CASSTGQNYGYTF.

This sequence joins TRBV5-4 and TRBJ2-5, with 8 bases that match TRBD1. CDR3 size: 15 residues. V was pared by 4 bases and J by 2 bases, with 7 bases of the junction left unmatched. Germline V gene lookup returns CDR1 SGHNT and CDR2 YYREEE (reference sequence). CDR3 DNA sequence: TGTGCCAGCAGCCCGACAGGGGCTTCACAAGAGACCCAGTACTTC. This encodes CASSPTGASQETQYF. Supplemented by reference TRBV5-4 and TRBJ2-5, the full variable domain reads ETGVTQSPTHLIKTRGQQVTLRCSSQSGHNTVSWYQQALGQGPQFIFQYYREEENGRGNFPPRFSGLQFPNYSSELNVNALELDDSALYLCASSPTGASQETQYFGPGTRLLVL.

Only one count was recorded for this clone. The chain combines TRBV6-5 with TRBJ1-2; a weak D match, TRBD1 (5 bases). V lost 7 bases and J 5 bases, leaving 11 bases between the germline ends. The CDR3 sequence is 12 residues long. CDR1 is MNHEY and CDR2 is SVGAGI in the germline V gene. This CDR3 is CASTPGPYGYTF. CDR3 DNA: TGTGCCAGCACCCCGGGACCTTATGGCTACACCTTC.

This chain links TRBV6-1 with TRBJ1-3; D call uncertain. Looked up from germline, CDR1 is MNHNS and CDR2 is SASEGT. CDR3 length equals 13 residues. With 11 bases removed from V and 7 bases from J, the gap between germline ends came to 18 bases. DNA for the CDR3: TGTGCCGTCCGGGAGGCCGGTTGGAACACCATATATTTT. Residues: CAVREAGWNTIYF.

This chain uses TRBV6-5 with TRBJ2-3; possibly TRBD1 for D (5 bases). The CDR3 consists of 11 residues. From germline, CDR1 is MNHEY and CDR2 SVGAGI. The V gene lost 6 bases and the J gene lost 6 bases, with 7 bases spanning the gap. The chain's CDR3 is CASSQGDTQYF. In nucleotides, the CDR3 is TGTGCCAGCAGCCAGGGTGATACGCAGTATTTT.

The J gene is TRBJ1-5, the V gene TRBV19; 7 bases are a match to TRBD1. CDR1 LNHDA and CDR2 SQIVND come from the germline V gene (reference sequence). V dropped 5 bases and J dropped 2; count of bases not matched to a gene: 9. The CDR3 spans 16 residues. This CDR3 reads CASSGTVLGGNQPQHF. CDR3 DNA: TGTGCCAGTAGTGGGACAGTTCTTGGGGGCAATCAGCCCCAGCATTTT.

The gene calls are TRBV28 and TRBJ2-3; D unresolved. V was cut by 3 bases and J by 6 bases, with 13 bases left in between. Germline V gives CDR1 MDHEN, CDR2 SYDVKM. The CDR3 has 14 amino acids. As DNA, the CDR3 is TGTGCCAGCAGTTTTGTACAGATGGGTGATACGCAGTATTTT. This sequence encodes CASSFVQMGDTQYF.

V and J are TRBV5-4 and TRBJ2-7, with 7 positions matching TRBD1. CDR3 length: 14 amino acids. V lost 7 bases to trimming and J lost 2 bases; unmatched junction nucleotides: 9. Germline assignment: CDR1 SGHNT and CDR2 YYREEE (reference sequence). The CDR3 DNA follows: TGTGCCAGCGAGAACAGGGGCTACCCCTACGAGCAGTACTTC. This codes for CASENRGYPYEQYF.